A selection of T cell receptor beta chains follows, all from one sample in a study of cytomegalovirus exposure and HLA in healthy donors. Produced via immunoSEQ multiplex PCR; TCRdb's table is partial and in-frame only. The sample gives about 98,000 clones, about three fifths of which show up once; about 4.5% is in the top ten. Sequences were obtained from PBMCs. These receptors all come from a human donor in good health. The CDR3 runs from the conserved cysteine through the conserved F or W. The order of the fields is J gene, V gene, clone size, D gene, CDR3 DNA, CDR3 protein. A D gene is named only where the DNA matches it firmly. The size of a clone is reported for some rows only, either as once, few or many, or as a class for expanded clones.

TRBJ2-7,TRBV7-2,NA,TRBD1,TGTGCCAGCAGCTTAGTGCCCAGGGGGCCTCCCTACGAGCAGTACTTC,CASSLVPRGPPYEQYF
TRBJ2-1,TRBV11-2,NA,NA,TGTGCCAGCAGCCTCCTCTTACGGACAGCCAAGAATGAGCAGTTCTTC,CASSLLLRTAKNEQFF
TRBJ1-1,TRBV10-3,NA,NA,TGTGCCATCGGGATGAGGGAGGACACTGAAGCTTTCTTT,CAIGMREDTEAFF
TRBJ2-2,TRBV5-5,once,NA,TGTGCCAGCAGCTTCGGTTGGAGCACCGGGGAGCTGTTTTTT,CASSFGWSTGELFF
TRBJ2-5,TRBV11-3,NA,NA,TGTGCCAGCAGCTTAGACAGTGAGACCCAGTACTTC,CASSLDSETQYF
TRBJ1-2,TRBV30,few,NA,TGTGCCTGGACCCCCGGGGGGGGGCGCGGGAGCTATGGCTACACCTTC,CAWTPGGGRGSYGYTF
TRBJ2-3,TRBV6-5,NA,TRBD2,TGTGCCAGCAGGGGCCCCGGGGGGTCCGATACGCAGTATTTT,CASRGPGGSDTQYF
TRBJ2-4,TRBV4-1,NA,TRBD2,TGCGCCAGCAGCCACGGTAGCGGGACCCGGAAAAACATTCAGTACTTC,CASSHGSGTRKNIQYF
TRBJ2-3,TRBV7-6,NA,TRBD2,TGTGCCAGCAGCTCACTGACTAGCGGGAGAACAGATACGCAGTATTTT,CASSSLTSGRTDTQYF
TRBJ2-1,TRBV19,NA,NA,TGTGCCAGTCATCCACCCCCGGGGGATAGGACCTACAATGAGCAGTTCTTC,CASHPPPGDRTYNEQFF
TRBJ2-3,TRBV15,once,TRBD2,TGTGCCACCAGCAGCGTAGGCGGGAGGGCCACAGATACGCAGTATTTT,CATSSVGGRATDTQYF
TRBJ1-4,TRBV7-2,NA,NA,TGTGCCAGCAGCAGGAGGATCGCGGATGAAAAACTGTTTTTT,CASSRRIADEKLFF
TRBJ1-2,TRBV30,NA,TRBD1,TGTGCCTGGAGTGGGACAGGGGGCGGCTATGGCTACACCTTC,CAWSGTGGGYGYTF
TRBJ2-7,TRBV4-2,once,TRBD2,TGTGCCAGCAGCGACGGCAGGGGGACTAGCGGGAGGGCCGGTTACGAGCAGTACTTC,CASSDGRGTSGRAGYEQYF
TRBJ1-1,TRBV6-5,NA,TRBD1,TGTGCCAGCAGTTATTTGGGACAGGGTGAAGCTTTCTTT,CASSYLGQGEAFF
TRBJ1-3,TRBV5-1,few,NA,TGCGCCAGCAGCTCCCAGGGTTCCGGAAACACCATATATTTT,CASSSQGSGNTIYF
TRBJ2-7,TRBV6-6,NA,TRBD1,TGTGCCAGCAGTTACACCGGGACAGGGGCCGAGCAGTACTTC,CASSYTGTGAEQYF
TRBJ2-7,TRBV29-1,few,NA,TGCAGCGTTGGAGCTAGCTCCTACGAGCAGTACTTC,CSVGASSYEQYF
TRBJ2-3,TRBV13,NA,TRBD2,TGTGCCAGCAGCACGGGACTAGCTAGCACAGATACGCAGTATTTT,CASSTGLASTDTQYF
TRBJ1-2,TRBV10-2,NA,NA,TGCGCCAGCAGTGACCAGACAGCGGGTGTAACCTTC,CASSDQTAGVTF
TRBJ1-1,TRBV11-2,NA,NA,TGTGCCAGCAGCCCCGTTGGCCCGGGGAACACTGAAGCTTTCTTT,CASSPVGPGNTEAFF
TRBJ1-6,TRBV6-1,NA,NA,TGTGCCAGCAGTGAACAGTTAAGCTCCTATAATTCACCCCTCCACTTT,CASSEQLSSYNSPLHF
TRBJ2-1,TRBV7-9,NA,TRBD1,TGTGCCAGCAGCTCCCGACAGGGACGCAATGAGCAGTTCTTC,CASSSRQGRNEQFF
TRBJ2-1,TRBV5-1,few,TRBD2,TGCGCCAGCAGAGGCGGGAGTATATCCTACAATGAGCAGTTCTTC,CASRGGSISYNEQFF
TRBJ1-2,TRBV28,NA,TRBD1,TGTGCCAGCAGTATTCGACAGGGGGCGATGAGTGGCTACACCTTC,CASSIRQGAMSGYTF
TRBJ2-3,TRBV27,few,TRBD2,TGTGCCAGCAGTTTATTCTACGGGTCTAGCGGGAGTACTTCAGATACGCAGTATTTT,CASSLFYGSSGSTSDTQYF
TRBJ2-5,TRBV12-5,NA,NA,TGTGCTAGTGGTTTGGACAGGGGACTAGGAGAGACCCAGTACTTC,CASGLDRGLGETQYF
TRBJ2-2,TRBV30,few,NA,TGTGCCTGGAGTGTACTACACAACACCGGGGAGCTGTTTTTT,CAWSVLHNTGELFF
TRBJ2-5,TRBV5-1,NA,TRBD1,TGCGCCAGCAGCTTGTGGGGACAGGGGCTGGAAGAGACCCAGTACTTC,CASSLWGQGLEETQYF
TRBJ2-1,TRBV7-8,NA,NA,TGTGCCAGCAGCCCTACCCCAGGGGTAGGGACCAATGAGCAGTTCTTC,CASSPTPGVGTNEQFF
TRBJ2-3,TRBV5-1,NA,NA,TGCGCCAGCAGCTTGCAGGACACCAACACAGATACGCAGTATTTT,CASSLQDTNTDTQYF
TRBJ2-7,TRBV29-1,NA,TRBD2,TGCAGCGTTCGACGCTCCGTCCTAGCGGGAGGGCCGCCATCTTACGAGCAGTACTTC,CSVRRSVLAGGPPSYEQYF
TRBJ1-1,TRBV27,NA,NA,TGTGCCAGCAGTTTCCGCGGAACAGGTCGGAACACTGAAGCTTTCTTT,CASSFRGTGRNTEAFF
TRBJ2-6,TRBV30,NA,NA,TGTGCCTGGGAGGGGGTAAGAGGGGCCAACGTCCTGACTTTC,CAWEGVRGANVLTF
TRBJ1-4,TRBV11-2,NA,TRBD1,TGTGCCAGCAGCGTCCGACCAGGGGGCGGTAATGAAAAACTGTTTTTT,CASSVRPGGGNEKLFF
TRBJ2-1,TRBV4-1,NA,TRBD2,TGCGCCAGCAGCCAAGCTGTAGCGGGAGGGGACAATGAGCAGTTCTTC,CASSQAVAGGDNEQFF
TRBJ2-5,TRBV4-1,NA,NA,TGCGCCAGCAGCCAAGGATCCGGGGTAAGGGCTACCAGAGAGACCCAGTACTTC,CASSQGSGVRATRETQYF
TRBJ2-2,TRBV5-4,NA,NA,TGTGCCAGCAGCCCCGGACAGAACACCGGGGAGCTGTTTTTT,CASSPGQNTGELFF
TRBJ2-7,TRBV10-2,few,TRBD1,TGCGCCAGCAGTGATGTCCGACAGGGGGGCTACGAGCAGTACTTC,CASSDVRQGGYEQYF
TRBJ1-1,TRBV10-1,few,TRBD1,TGCGCCAGCAGTGATCCCCTGCATTCGACAGGGGCGACTGAAGCTTTCTTT,CASSDPLHSTGATEAFF
TRBJ1-4,TRBV18,NA,TRBD1,TGTGCCAGCTCCCGACAGGGGGCGAATAATGAAAAACTGTTTTTT,CASSRQGANNEKLFF
TRBJ1-5,TRBV28,NA,NA,TGTGCCAGCAGTTTTGTCGGGGTACAGGGACAGCCCCAGCATTTT,CASSFVGVQGQPQHF
TRBJ2-5,TRBV27,NA,NA,TGTGCCAGCAGTTTGTGGGCCGCGGAGACCCAGTACTTC,CASSLWAAETQYF
TRBJ2-7,TRBV4-1,few,TRBD1,TGCGCCAGCAGCCAAGAGTCCAGGGGGCAAGACGAGCAGTACTTC,CASSQESRGQDEQYF
TRBJ2-7,TRBV6-5,NA,NA,TGTGCCAGCAGTTACGGACGGACTAAGTACGAGCAGTACTTC,CASSYGRTKYEQYF
TRBJ2-1,TRBV12-5,NA,TRBD2,TGTGCTAGTGGCAGTAGCGGGAGAAGGAATGAGCAGTTCTTC,CASGSSGRRNEQFF
TRBJ2-7,TRBV7-2,NA,TRBD2,TGTGCCAGCAGCTTAGGCCCTGGACTAGCGGGAGGGGGTGGCGAGCAGTACTTC,CASSLGPGLAGGGGEQYF
TRBJ1-1,TRBV5-1,NA,TRBD1,TGCGCCAGCAGCGGAGGAGCGGGACAGGGTGATTTTGGGATTGAAGCTTTCTTT,CASSGGAGQGDFGIEAFF